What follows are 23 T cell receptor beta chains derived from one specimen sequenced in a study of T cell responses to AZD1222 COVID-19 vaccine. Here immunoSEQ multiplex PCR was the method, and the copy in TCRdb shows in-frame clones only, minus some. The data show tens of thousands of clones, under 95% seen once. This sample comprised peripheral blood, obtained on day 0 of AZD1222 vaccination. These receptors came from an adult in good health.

CDR3 DNA: TGTGCCAGCAGGAGGGGACAGTTCGGACTCTATGGCTACACCTTC. Its protein is CASRRGQFGLYGYTF. The rearrangement links TRBV7-2 to TRBJ1-2, with 7 bases aligning to TRBD1. The CDR3 is 15 residues long. After removal of 6 bases from V and 4 bases from J, the junction contained 11 bases not matched to a gene. Looked up from germline, CDR1 is SGHTA and CDR2 is FQGNSA.

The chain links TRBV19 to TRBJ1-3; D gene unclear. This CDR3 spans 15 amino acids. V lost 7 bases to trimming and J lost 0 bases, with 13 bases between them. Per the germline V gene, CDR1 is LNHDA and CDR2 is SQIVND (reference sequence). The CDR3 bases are TGTGCCAGTACTCAAACATCTAGCTCTGGAAACACCATATATTTT. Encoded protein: CASTQTSSSGNTIYF.

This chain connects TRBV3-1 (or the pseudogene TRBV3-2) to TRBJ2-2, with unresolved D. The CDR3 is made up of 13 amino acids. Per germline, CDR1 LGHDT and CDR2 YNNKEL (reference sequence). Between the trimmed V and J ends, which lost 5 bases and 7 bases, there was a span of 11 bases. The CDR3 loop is CASSSRMVGELFF. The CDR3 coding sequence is TGTGCCAGCAGCAGCCGGATGGTCGGGGAGCTGTTTTTT.

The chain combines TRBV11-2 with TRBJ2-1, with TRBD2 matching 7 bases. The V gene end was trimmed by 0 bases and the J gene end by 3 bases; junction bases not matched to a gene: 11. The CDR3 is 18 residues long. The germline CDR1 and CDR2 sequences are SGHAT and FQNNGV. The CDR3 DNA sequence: TGTGCCAGCAGCTTAGATAGGTCCTATAGCGGGCTCTACAATGAGCAGTTCTTC. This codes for CASSLDRSYSGLYNEQFF.

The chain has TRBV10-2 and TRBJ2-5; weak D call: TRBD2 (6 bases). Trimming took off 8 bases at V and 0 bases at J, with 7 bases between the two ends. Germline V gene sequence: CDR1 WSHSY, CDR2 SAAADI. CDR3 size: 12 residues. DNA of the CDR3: TGCGCCAGCGGAGGGTACCAAGAGACCCAGTACTTC. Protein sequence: CASGGYQETQYF.

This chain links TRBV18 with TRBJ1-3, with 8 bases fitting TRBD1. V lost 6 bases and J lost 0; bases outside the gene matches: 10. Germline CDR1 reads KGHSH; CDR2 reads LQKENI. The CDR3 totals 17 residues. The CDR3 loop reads CASSRRTGLISGNTIYF. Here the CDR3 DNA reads TGTGCCAGCTCCCGACGGACAGGGTTAATCTCTGGAAACACCATATATTTT.

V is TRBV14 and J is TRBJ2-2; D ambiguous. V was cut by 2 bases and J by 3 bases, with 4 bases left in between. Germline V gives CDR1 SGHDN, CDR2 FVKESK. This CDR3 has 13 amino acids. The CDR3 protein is CASSQTYTGELFF. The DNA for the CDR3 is TGTGCCAGCAGCCAAACTTACACCGGGGAGCTGTTTTTT. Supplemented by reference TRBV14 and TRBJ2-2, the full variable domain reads EAGVTQFPSHSVIEKGQTVTLRCDPISGHDNLYWYRRVMGKEIKFLLHFVKESKQDESGMPNNRFLAERTGGTYSTLKVQPAELEDSGVYFCASSQTYTGELFFGEGSRLTVL.

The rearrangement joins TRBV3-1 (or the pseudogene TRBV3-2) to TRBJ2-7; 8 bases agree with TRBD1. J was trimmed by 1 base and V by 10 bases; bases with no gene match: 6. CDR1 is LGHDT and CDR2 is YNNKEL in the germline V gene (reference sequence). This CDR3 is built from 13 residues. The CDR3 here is CATRGRSSYEQYF. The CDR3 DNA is TGTGCCACCAGGGGGCGGTCATCCTACGAGCAGTACTTC.

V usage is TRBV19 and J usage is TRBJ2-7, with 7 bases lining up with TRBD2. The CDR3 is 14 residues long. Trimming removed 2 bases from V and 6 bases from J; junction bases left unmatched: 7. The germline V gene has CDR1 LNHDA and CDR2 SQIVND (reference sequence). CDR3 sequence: CASSITGGSSEQYF. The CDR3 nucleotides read TGTGCCAGTAGTATAACCGGGGGGAGTAGCGAGCAGTACTTC.

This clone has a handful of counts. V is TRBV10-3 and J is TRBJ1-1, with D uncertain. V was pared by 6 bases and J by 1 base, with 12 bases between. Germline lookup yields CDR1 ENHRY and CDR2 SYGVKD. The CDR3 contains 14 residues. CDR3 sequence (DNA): TGTGCCATCAGAGGAAACAATCAGAACACTGAAGCTTTCTTT. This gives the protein CAIRGNNQNTEAFF.

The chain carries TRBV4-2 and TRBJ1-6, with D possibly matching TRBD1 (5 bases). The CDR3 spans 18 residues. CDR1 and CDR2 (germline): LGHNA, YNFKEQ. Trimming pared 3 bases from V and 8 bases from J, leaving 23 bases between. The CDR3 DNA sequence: TGTGCCAGCAGCCACCCCACTTCCATCGGGACGGGGGATTCACCCCTCCACTTT. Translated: CASSHPTSIGTGDSPLHF.

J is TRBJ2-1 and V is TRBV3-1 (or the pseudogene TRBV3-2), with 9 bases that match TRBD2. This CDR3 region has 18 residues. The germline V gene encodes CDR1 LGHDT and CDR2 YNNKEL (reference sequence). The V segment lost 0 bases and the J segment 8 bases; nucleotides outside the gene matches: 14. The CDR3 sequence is CASSQDGRREGSRDEQFF. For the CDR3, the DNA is TGTGCCAGCAGCCAAGATGGTCGGCGGGAGGGCAGTAGGGATGAGCAGTTCTTC.

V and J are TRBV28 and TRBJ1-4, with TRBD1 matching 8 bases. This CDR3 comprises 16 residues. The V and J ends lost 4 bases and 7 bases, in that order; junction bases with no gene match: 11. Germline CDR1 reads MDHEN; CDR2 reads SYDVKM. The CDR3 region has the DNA TGTGCCAGCAGTTCATCTCCAGGGGGCAGGGGTGAAAAACTGTTTTTT. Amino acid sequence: CASSSSPGGRGEKLFF.

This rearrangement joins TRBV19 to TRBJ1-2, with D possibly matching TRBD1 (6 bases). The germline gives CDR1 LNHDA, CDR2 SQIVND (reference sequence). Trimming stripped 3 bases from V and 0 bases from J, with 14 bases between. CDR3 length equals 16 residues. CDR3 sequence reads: CASSMLFGQPNYGYTF. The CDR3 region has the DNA TGTGCCAGTAGTATGCTTTTTGGACAGCCTAACTATGGCTACACCTTC.

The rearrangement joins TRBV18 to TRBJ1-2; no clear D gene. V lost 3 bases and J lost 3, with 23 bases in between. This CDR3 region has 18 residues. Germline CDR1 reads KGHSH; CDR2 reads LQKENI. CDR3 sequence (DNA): TGTGCCAGCTCACCGTACGGTCCTGAACGGGGATACGACTATGGCTACACCTTC. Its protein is CASSPYGPERGYDYGYTF. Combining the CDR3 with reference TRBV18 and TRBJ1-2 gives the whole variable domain NAGVMQNPRHLVRRRGQEARLRCSPMKGHSHVYWYRQLPEEGLKFMVYLQKENIIDESGMPKERFSAEFPKEGPSILRIQQVVRGDSAAYFCASSPYGPERGYDYGYTFGSGTRLTVV.

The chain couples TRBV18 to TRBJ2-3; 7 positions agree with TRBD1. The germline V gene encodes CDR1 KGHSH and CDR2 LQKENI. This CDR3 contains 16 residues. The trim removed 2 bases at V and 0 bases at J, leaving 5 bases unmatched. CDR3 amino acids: CASSPVRGQSTDTQYF. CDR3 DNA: TGTGCCAGCTCACCAGTTAGGGGACAGAGCACAGATACGCAGTATTTT.

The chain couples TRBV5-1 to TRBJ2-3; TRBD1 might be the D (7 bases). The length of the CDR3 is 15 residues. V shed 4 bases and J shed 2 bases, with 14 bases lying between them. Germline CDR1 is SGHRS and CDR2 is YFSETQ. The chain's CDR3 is CASSRGTANTDTQYF. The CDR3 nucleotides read TGCGCCAGCAGCCGGGGGACAGCAAACACAGATACGCAGTATTTT.

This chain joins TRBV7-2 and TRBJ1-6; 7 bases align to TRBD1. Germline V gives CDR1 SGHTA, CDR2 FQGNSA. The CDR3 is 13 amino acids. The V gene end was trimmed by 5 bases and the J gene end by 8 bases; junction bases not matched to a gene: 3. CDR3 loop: CASSAQGDSPLHF. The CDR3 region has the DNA TGTGCCAGCAGCGCCCAGGGGGATTCACCCCTCCACTTT.

Here the CDR3 reads CASSYGTVPGDYEQYF. Here the CDR3 DNA reads TGTGCCAGCAGTTACGGGACAGTGCCAGGCGACTACGAGCAGTACTTC. The chain carries TRBV6-5 and TRBJ2-7, with TRBD1 matching over 7 bases. Germline V gene lookup returns CDR1 MNHEY and CDR2 SVGAGI. CDR3 length: 16 amino acids. J gave up 3 bases and V 2 bases, and 10 bases lay outside the gene matches.

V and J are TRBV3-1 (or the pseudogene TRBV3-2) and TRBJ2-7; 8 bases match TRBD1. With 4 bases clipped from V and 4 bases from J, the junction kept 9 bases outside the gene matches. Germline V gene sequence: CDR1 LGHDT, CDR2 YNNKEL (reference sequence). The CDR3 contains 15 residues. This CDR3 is CASSRYRGSGYEQYF. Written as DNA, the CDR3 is TGTGCCAGCAGCCGGTACAGGGGGAGCGGGTACGAGCAGTACTTC.

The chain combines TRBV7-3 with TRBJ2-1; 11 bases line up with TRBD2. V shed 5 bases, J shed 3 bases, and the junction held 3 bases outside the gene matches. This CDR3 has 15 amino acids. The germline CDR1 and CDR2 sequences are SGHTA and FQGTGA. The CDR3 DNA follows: TGTGCCAGCAGCCAGGGACTAGCGGTCTACAATGAGCAGTTCTTC. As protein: CASSQGLAVYNEQFF.

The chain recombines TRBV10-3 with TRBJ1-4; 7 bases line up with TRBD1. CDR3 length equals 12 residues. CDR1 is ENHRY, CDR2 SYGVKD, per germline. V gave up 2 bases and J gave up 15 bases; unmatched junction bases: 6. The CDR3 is CAISEGDSRMFF. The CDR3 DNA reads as TGTGCCATCAGTGAGGGGGACAGCAGAATGTTTTTT.

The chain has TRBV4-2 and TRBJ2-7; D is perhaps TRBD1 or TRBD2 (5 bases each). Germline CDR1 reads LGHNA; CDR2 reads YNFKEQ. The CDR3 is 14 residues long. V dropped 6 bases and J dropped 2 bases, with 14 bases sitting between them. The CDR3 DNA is TGTGCCAGCAGTCCCGGGACGGGAACCTACGAGCAGTACTTC. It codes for CASSPGTGTYEQYF.